This TCR beta chain was identified during a study of cytomegalovirus exposure and HLA in healthy donors. Looked up from germline, CDR1 is WNHNN and CDR2 is SYGVQD (reference sequence). Losses at the gene ends were 3 bases for V and 4 bases for J; bases not matched to a gene: 3. This CDR3 contains 13 residues. The PCR used 60 Vbeta and 13 Jbeta primers. Using immunoSEQ multiplex PCR, the repertoire was profiled, and TCRdb retains in-frame clones only, with some absent. This repertoire shows about 76,000 clones, roughly 82% found once; its top ten account for about 12%. This clone was seen only a few times. The antigen is undetermined. Notes on the study in general: Later work associated roughly 17,000 TCR beta sequences with HLA alleles at 0.05 false discovery rate. Judged likely to be a sequencing artifact was a cluster of highly shared sequence variants.

Sequenced input: PBMCs. The sequence derives from a male donor in good health and CMV-seropositive. The rearrangement links TRBV10-1 to TRBJ2-7, with TRBD1 matching over 7 bases. This CDR3 is CASSDRQGYEQYF. In DNA form, the CDR3 reads TGCGCCAGCAGTGATCGACAGGGTTACGAGCAGTACTTC.